This T cell receptor beta chain was observed in a study of blood T cell repertoires in COVID-19. Generated by immunoSEQ multiplex PCR, the TCRdb table keeps only in-frame clones and is missing some. The sample has approximately 72,000 clones, around 85% seen once; the top ten hold about a third. V lost 0 bases, J lost 3 bases, and 0 bases stayed unmatched. The CDR3 consists of 14 residues. Looked up from germline, CDR1 is SGDLS and CDR2 is YYNGEE. The rearrangement joins TRBV9 to TRBJ2-4; TRBD2 agrees at 7 bases. The receptor was derived from a woman over 75 with active or convalescent COVID-19. The sequenced sample consisted of peripheral blood. The CDR3: CASSVAGGKNIQYF. Here the CDR3 DNA reads TGTGCCAGCAGCGTAGCGGGGGGCAAAAACATTCAGTACTTC.